The 8 T cell receptor beta chains below all came from one sample that was sequenced in a study of T-cell reconstitution after alpha-beta-depleted transplantation in children. TCRbeta library preparation incorporated unique molecular identifiers. Each CDR3 protein gets one entry after TCRdb re-called the PCR reads with MiXCR. The sample lists around 480,000 distinct CDR3 sequences, around a third occurring once. The sequencing used PBMCs from the stem cell graft donor, collected from the stem cell graft. The receptors derive from a human donor who donated a stem cell graft to a child with aplastic anemia.

This chain connects TRBV20-1 to TRBJ2-1; 8 bases match TRBD2. CDR3 size: 19 residues. Germline assignment: CDR1 DFQATT and CDR2 SNEGSKA (reference sequence). V was pared by 0 bases and J by 9 bases, with 22 bases of the junction left unmatched. The CDR3 DNA reads TGCAGTGCTAGAGATTTTGAAGGGTCTTGGAGCGGGAGTATAGCTGAGCAGTTCTTC. Its translation: CSARDFEGSWSGSIAEQFF.

The chain joins TRBV6-5 to TRBJ1-2, with D perhaps matching TRBD1 (6 bases). Deletions cut 6 bases from V and 4 bases from J, with 15 bases between. Per germline, CDR1 MNHEY and CDR2 SVGAGI. The CDR3 extends over 14 amino acids. Here the CDR3 DNA reads TGTGCCAGCAGCTACATCGGACAGAGCTATGGCTACACCTTC. As protein: CASSYIGQSYGYTF.

The gene calls are TRBV6-1 and TRBJ2-7; 10 positions agree with TRBD2. Trimming cost V 6 bases and J 2 bases; bases outside gene matches: 4. This CDR3 spans 14 amino acids. Germline lookup yields CDR1 MNHNS and CDR2 SASEGT. Here the CDR3 reads CASRSSGSPYEQYF. CDR3 nucleotides: TGTGCCAGCAGGTCTAGCGGGAGCCCCTACGAGCAGTACTTC.

The CDR3 DNA follows: TGTGCCAGCAGTCCAAGCGGGAACCACGAGCAGTACGTC. Its translation: CASSPSGNHEQYV. The chain has TRBV12-3 or TRBV12-4 and TRBJ2-7, with 7 nucleotides matching TRBD2. The CDR3 sequence is 13 residues long. V trimming: 5 bases; J trimming: 5 bases; junction bases outside the gene matches: 6.

CDR3 residues: CSARHSGQGARRQPQHF. The CDR3 DNA is TGCAGTGCTAGGCATTCGGGACAGGGGGCAAGAAGGCAGCCCCAGCATTTT. The rearrangement uses TRBV20-1 and TRBJ1-5; 12 nucleotides align to TRBD1. The CDR3 extends over 17 amino acids. Germline CDR1 is DFQATT and CDR2 is SNEGSKA (reference sequence). V gave up 3 bases and J gave up 7 bases; unmatched junction bases: 13.

This clonotype was seen a handful of times. V usage is TRBV6-5 and J usage is TRBJ1-5, with a weak D call TRBD1 (6 bases). Per germline, CDR1 MNHEY and CDR2 SVGAGI. Trimming left V 3 bases short and J 6 bases short, with 18 bases between. The CDR3 covers 16 residues. The CDR3 spells CASSYPIGTNSQPQHF. The CDR3 bases are TGTGCCAGCAGTTATCCTATCGGGACAAATTCTCAGCCCCAGCATTTT.

J is TRBJ2-6 and V is TRBV12-3 or TRBV12-4; 9 positions agree with TRBD1. The V segment lost 1 base and the J segment 1 base; nucleotides outside the gene matches: 8. This CDR3 is 19 amino acids long. CDR3 loop: CASSLVRDRVISGANVLTF. In nucleotides, the CDR3 is TGTGCCAGCAGTTTAGTAAGGGACAGGGTCATTTCTGGGGCCAACGTCCTGACTTTC.

CDR3 residues: CASSRQGSWNQETQYF. CDR3 nucleotides: TGTGCCAGCAGTAGACAGGGCTCCTGGAATCAAGAGACCCAGTACTTC. This rearrangement joins TRBV12-3 or TRBV12-4 to TRBJ2-5; 7 bases line up with TRBD1. V shed 5 bases, J shed 2 bases, and the junction held 11 bases outside the gene matches. CDR3 size: 16 residues.